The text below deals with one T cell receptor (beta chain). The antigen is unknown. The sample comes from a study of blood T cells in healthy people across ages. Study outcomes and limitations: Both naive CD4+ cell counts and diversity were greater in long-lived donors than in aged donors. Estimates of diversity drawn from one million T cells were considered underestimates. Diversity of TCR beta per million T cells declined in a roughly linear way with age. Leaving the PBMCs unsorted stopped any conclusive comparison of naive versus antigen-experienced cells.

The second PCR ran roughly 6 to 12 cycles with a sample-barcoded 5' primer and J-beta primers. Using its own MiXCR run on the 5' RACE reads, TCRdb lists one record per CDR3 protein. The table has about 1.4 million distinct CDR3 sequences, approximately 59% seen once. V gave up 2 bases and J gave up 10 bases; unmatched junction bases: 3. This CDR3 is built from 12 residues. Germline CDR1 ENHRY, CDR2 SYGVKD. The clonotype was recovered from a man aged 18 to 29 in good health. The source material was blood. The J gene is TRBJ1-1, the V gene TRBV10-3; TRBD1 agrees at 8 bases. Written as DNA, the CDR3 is TGTGCCATCAGTGAGGGGACAGGTGGAGCTTTCTTT. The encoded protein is CAISEGTGGAFF.